The 11 T cell receptor beta chains presented below share a single source sample, sequenced in a study of memory CD4+ T cells and cytomegalovirus serostatus (dated by TCRdb to about 2019). Library preparation employed the immunoSEQ multiplex PCR assay. The source is immuneACCESS, and TCRdb retained only in-frame sequences with V and J called. Part of the clones is not carried over; for the studies checked, unresolved V genes explain less than half of this, and the remainder is unexplained. The sample profile shows under 55,000 clones; roughly 79% of them were found once. The ten largest clones capture 1.6% of the sample. Single viable CD3+CD4+CD8-CD45RO+ cells were sorted as memory CD4+ T cells on a FACSAria II. Sequencing used memory CD4+ T cells from blood. The receptors originated from an adult in good health and CMV-seronegative.

This clone was seen a single time. The CDR3 spells CASSIDWREAFF. In DNA, the CDR3 is TGTGCCAGTAGTATAGACTGGCGGGAAGCTTTCTTT. V gene TRBV19 combines with J gene TRBJ1-1; D gene ambiguous. This CDR3 has 12 amino acids. Trimming took off 0 bases at V and 8 bases at J, with 7 bases between the two ends. Germline-derived CDR1 and CDR2 are LNHDA and SQIVND (reference sequence).

This clone was seen only once. The chain links TRBV2 to TRBJ2-1; the match to TRBD2 covers 14 bases. CDR1 SNHLY and CDR2 FYNNEI come from the germline V gene. The CDR3 runs to 18 residues. V shed 6 bases and J 10 bases; nucleotides not matched to a gene: 17. CDR3 region: CASRAKITGLAGGGEQFF. The CDR3 DNA sequence: TGTGCCAGCAGGGCCAAGATAACCGGACTAGCGGGGGGAGGCGAGCAGTTCTTC. The full variable domain, completed using reference TRBV2 and TRBJ2-1, is EPEVTQTPSHQVTQMGQEVILRCVPISNHLYFYWYRQILGQKVEFLVSFYNNEISEKSEIFDDQFSVERPDGSNFTLKIRSTKLEDSAMYFCASRAKITGLAGGGEQFFGPGTRLTVL.

This chain uses TRBV12-1 with TRBJ1-4. TRBV12-1 is described as a pseudogene. The CDR3 is 15 amino acids. The CDR3, as DNA: TGTGCCAGCAGCTTCACCGGGCCCTTTAATGAAAAACTGTTTTTT. Its translation is CASSFTGPFNEKLFF.

The chain recombines TRBV6-4 with TRBJ1-6; a weak D match, TRBD1 (6 bases). Germline V lookup: CDR1 MRHNA, CDR2 SNTAGT. Trimming left V 0 bases short and J 9 bases short, with 15 bases between. This CDR3 is 16 amino acids long. CDR3 protein: CASSDSGRGSSSPLHF. In nucleotides, the CDR3 is TGTGCCAGCAGTGACTCTGGAAGGGGGAGTAGTTCACCCCTCCACTTT.

This chain links TRBV5-5 with TRBJ2-7, with TRBD2 matching 10 bases. This CDR3 has 14 amino acids. The trim removed 4 bases at V and 6 bases at J, leaving 7 bases unmatched. CDR1 is SGHKS, CDR2 YYEKEE, per germline (reference sequence). CDR3 coding DNA: TGTGCCAGCAGCGAAGGACTAGCGGAGACCGAGCAGTACTTC. Its protein product is CASSEGLAETEQYF.

The chain is built from TRBV18 and TRBJ1-3, with no clear D. Germline CDR1 reads KGHSH; CDR2 reads LQKENI. The CDR3 length is 14 residues. With 5 bases removed from V and 0 bases from J, the gap between germline ends came to 8 bases. The CDR3 reads CASSGRNSGNTIYF. The CDR3 DNA reads as TGTGCCAGCTCAGGGCGCAACTCTGGAAACACCATATATTTT.

The chain recombines TRBV6-1 with TRBJ2-6; tentative D call: TRBD2 (6 bases). The CDR3 consists of 15 residues. The V gene's germline CDR1 is MNHNS and CDR2 SASEGT. The V end lost 7 bases, the J end lost 0 bases, and 10 bases lay between the germline ends. The CDR3 reads CASNPGGSGANVLTF. CDR3 DNA: TGTGCCAGCAACCCCGGGGGCTCTGGGGCCAACGTCCTGACTTTC.

V is TRBV28 and J is TRBJ1-2; 9 bases map to TRBD1. Germline V CDR1 and CDR2: MDHEN, SYDVKM. V lost 4 bases, J lost 6 bases, and 6 bases stayed unmatched. The CDR3 loop spans 14 amino acids. CDR3 bases: TGTGCCAGCAGTTCGGACAGGGGCCGCAATGGCTACACCTTC. Its protein product is CASSSDRGRNGYTF.

J is TRBJ1-2 and V is TRBV5-6; no firm D call. CDR3 length equals 14 residues. Germline V lookup: CDR1 SGHDT, CDR2 YYEEEE. Deletions cut 0 bases from V and 1 base from J, with 7 bases between. The CDR3 bases are TGTGCCAGCAGCTTGGGCAGGAGTAACTATGGCTACACCTTC. It specifies CASSLGRSNYGYTF.

The table lists this clone with a few counts. V gene TRBV5-4 combines with J gene TRBJ2-4; D may be TRBD2 (5 bases). Per germline, CDR1 SGHNT and CDR2 YYREEE (reference sequence). The V end lost 5 bases, the J end lost 1 base, and 10 bases lay between the germline ends. The CDR3 consists of 14 residues. The CDR3 bases are TGTGCCAGCAGTTTAGACTATGCCAAAAACATTCAGTACTTC. It encodes CASSLDYAKNIQYF.

The CDR3 coding sequence is TGTGCCAGCGGCCTAGGACAGGGGGGCGGCTACACCTTC. This codes for CASGLGQGGGYTF. The chain is built from TRBV28 and TRBJ1-2, with 10 positions matching TRBD1. This CDR3 contains 13 residues. V was pared by 8 bases and J by 8 bases, with 8 bases of the junction left unmatched. Germline values: CDR1 MDHEN, CDR2 SYDVKM.